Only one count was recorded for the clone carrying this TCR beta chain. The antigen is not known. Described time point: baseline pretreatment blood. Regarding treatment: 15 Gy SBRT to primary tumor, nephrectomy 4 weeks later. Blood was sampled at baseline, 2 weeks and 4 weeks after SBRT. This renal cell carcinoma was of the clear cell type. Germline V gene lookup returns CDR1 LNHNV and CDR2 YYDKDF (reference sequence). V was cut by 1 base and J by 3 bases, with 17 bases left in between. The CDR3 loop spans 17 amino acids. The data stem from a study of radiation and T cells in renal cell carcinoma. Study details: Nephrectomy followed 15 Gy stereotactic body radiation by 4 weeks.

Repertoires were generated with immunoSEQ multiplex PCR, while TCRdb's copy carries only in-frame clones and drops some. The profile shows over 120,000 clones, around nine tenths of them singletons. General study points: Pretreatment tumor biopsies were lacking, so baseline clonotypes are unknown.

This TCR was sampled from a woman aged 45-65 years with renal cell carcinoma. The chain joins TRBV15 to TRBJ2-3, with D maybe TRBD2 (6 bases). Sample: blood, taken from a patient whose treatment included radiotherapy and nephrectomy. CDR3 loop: CATSRATTQRVTDTQYF. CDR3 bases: TGTGCCACCAGCAGAGCAACCACCCAGCGGGTTACAGATACGCAGTATTTT.